This paragraph covers one T cell receptor beta chain sequence. Its matching antigen is unknown. This entry is derived from a study of CD8 T cells in ankylosing spondylitis. Study findings and constraints: Characteristic of ankylosing spondylitis blood, it appeared, was a TCR beta motif comprising several highly homologous variants.

The CDR3 length is 13 residues. Per germline, CDR1 KGHSH and CDR2 LQKENI. The V and J ends lost 1 base and 10 bases respectively, with 8 bases between them. A single record per CDR3 protein comes from TCRdb applying MiXCR to the 5' RACE reads. The table has more than 600,000 distinct CDR3 sequences, under 20% seen once; the top ten hold about a fifth. Sequenced: blood, either unsorted or a sorted T cell fraction (not recorded which). The chain couples TRBV18 to TRBJ1-6; no firm D call. The origin of this receptor is a male donor with ankylosing spondylitis. The CDR3 sequence is CASSPRLDSPLHF. CDR3 nucleotide sequence: TGTGCCAGCTCACCACGGTTAGACTCACCCCTCCACTTT.